The 4 T cell receptor beta chains below come from one sample, sequenced in a study of blood T cells in healthy people across ages. Together with a sample-barcoded 5' primer, a J-beta primer mix was included in a second PCR lasting about 6 to 12 cycles. TCRdb reprocessed the 5' RACE reads via MiXCR and lists one record per CDR3 protein. In the table there are fewer than 700,000 distinct CDR3 sequences, roughly 41% of which are singletons. Sequencing was carried out using blood. These TCRs come from a man of 80 years or more in good health.

This clonotype came up many times. The chain uses TRBV20-1 and TRBJ2-7, with TRBD1 as a possible D gene (5 bases). The germline V gene has CDR1 DFQATT and CDR2 SNEGSKA (reference sequence). Trimming stripped 3 bases from V and 0 bases from J, with 15 bases between. The CDR3 has 15 amino acids. The CDR3 region is CSASPGRANSYEQYF. In DNA form, the CDR3 reads TGCAGTGCTAGTCCCGGCAGGGCGAACTCCTACGAGCAGTACTTC.

The V call is TRBV7-2, the J call TRBJ1-4; D ambiguous. Germline V CDR1 and CDR2: SGHTA, FQGNSA. CDR3 length: 15 residues. V was trimmed by 8 bases and J by 5 bases, leaving 18 bases between them. The CDR3 loop reads CASAQMGTFNEKLFF. CDR3 DNA: TGTGCCAGCGCACAGATGGGTACATTCAATGAAAAACTGTTTTTT.

The rearrangement joins TRBV19 to TRBJ2-7; TRBD2 is a possible D gene (6 bases). CDR3 length: 12 residues. V lost 3 bases and J 12 bases, leaving 15 bases between the germline ends. Germline values: CDR1 LNHDA, CDR2 SQIVND (reference sequence). The CDR3 DNA is TGTGCCAGTAGTATGAAGGCGGGACGGACGTACTTC. Translation gives CASSMKAGRTYF.

CDR3 nucleotides: TGCAGTGCAGGAGCGGGAGGGGCTTCCTACAATGAGCAGTTCTTC. It specifies CSAGAGGASYNEQFF. This chain joins TRBV20-1 and TRBJ2-1; 10 bases are a match to TRBD2. Losses at the gene ends were 6 bases for V and 1 base for J; bases not matched to a gene: 6. Germline CDR1 is DFQATT and CDR2 is SNEGSKA (reference sequence). This CDR3 spans 15 amino acids.